The clone carrying this T cell receptor beta chain has just a few counts. Its target is not known. It was with 60 Vbeta and 13 Jbeta primers that the PCR ran. Clones were sequenced by immunoSEQ multiplex PCR, and TCRdb holds only the in-frame ones, with some missing. This sample has about 180,000 clones, with roughly three quarters found just once. The entry originates in a study of cytomegalovirus exposure and HLA in healthy donors. Study results and caveats: In a later analysis, DRB1 alleles had the most associated TCRs; HLA-C alleles the fewest. Earlier analysis yielded a pattern in which most TCR beta V segments were productive about 90% or about 30% of the time. Confirmation in vitro established that a few CMV-associated chains were specific for CMV antigens.

The donors comprised healthy bone marrow donors. This receptor was identified in a woman aged 50 to 65 in good health and CMV-seropositive. Sequences were obtained from PBMCs.

The CDR3 loop is CASSSTEDSNQPQHF. The CDR3 region has the DNA TGTGCCAGCAGCTCGACAGAGGATAGCAATCAGCCCCAGCATTTT. The chain employs TRBV5-6 and TRBJ1-5, with D possibly matching TRBD1 (5 bases). The V end lost 3 bases, the J end lost 0 bases, and 10 bases lay between the germline ends. Germline loops: CDR1 SGHDT, CDR2 YYEEEE. The CDR3 runs 15 residues.